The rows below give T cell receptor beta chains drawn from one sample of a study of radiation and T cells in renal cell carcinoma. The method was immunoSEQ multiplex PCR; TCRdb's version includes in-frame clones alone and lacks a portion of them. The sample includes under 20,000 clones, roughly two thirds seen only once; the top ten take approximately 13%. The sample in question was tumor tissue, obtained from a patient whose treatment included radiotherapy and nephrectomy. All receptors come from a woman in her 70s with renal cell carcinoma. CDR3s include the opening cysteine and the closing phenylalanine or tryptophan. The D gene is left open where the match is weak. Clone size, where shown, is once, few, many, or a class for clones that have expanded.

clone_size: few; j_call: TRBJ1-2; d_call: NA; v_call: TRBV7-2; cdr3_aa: CASSLVREGYTF; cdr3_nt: TGTGCCAGCAGCTTAGTGAGGGAGGGCTACACCTTC
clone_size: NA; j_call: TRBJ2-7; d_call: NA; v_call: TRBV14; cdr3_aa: CASSQLMSYEQYF; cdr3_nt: TGTGCCAGCAGCCAATTGATGTCCTACGAGCAGTACTTC
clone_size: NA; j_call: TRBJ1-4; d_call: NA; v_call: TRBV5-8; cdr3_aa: CASSLQGFNEKLFF; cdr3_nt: TGTGCCAGCAGCTTACAGGGTTTTAATGAAAAACTGTTTTTT
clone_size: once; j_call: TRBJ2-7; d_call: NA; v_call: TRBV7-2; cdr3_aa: CASSLALPYEQYF; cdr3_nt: TGTGCCAGCAGCTTAGCTCTGCCCTACGAGCAGTACTTC
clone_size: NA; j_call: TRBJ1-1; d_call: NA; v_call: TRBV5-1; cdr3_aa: CASSLEVGRLTEAFF; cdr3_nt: TGCGCCAGCAGCTTGGAGGTGGGGCGCCTCACTGAAGCTTTCTTT
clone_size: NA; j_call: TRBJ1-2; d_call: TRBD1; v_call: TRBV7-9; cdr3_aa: CASSTGQGANYGYTF; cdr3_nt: TGTGCCAGCAGCACAGGACAGGGAGCTAACTATGGCTACACCTTC
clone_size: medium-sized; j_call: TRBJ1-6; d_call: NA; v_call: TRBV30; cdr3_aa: CAWSGGSNSPLHF; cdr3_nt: TGTGCCTGGAGCGGAGGGTCCAATTCACCCCTCCACTTT
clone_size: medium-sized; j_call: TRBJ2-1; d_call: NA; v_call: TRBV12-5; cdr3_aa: CASGLDVSLFF; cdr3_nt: TGTGCTAGTGGCTTAGATGTCAGTCTGTTCTTC
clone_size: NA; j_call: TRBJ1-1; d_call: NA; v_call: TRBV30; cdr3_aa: CAWRTRQTNTEAFF; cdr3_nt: TGTGCCTGGAGAACTAGACAGACGAACACTGAAGCTTTCTTT
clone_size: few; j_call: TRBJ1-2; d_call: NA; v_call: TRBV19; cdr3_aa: CASSIEQGTNGYTF; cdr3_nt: TGTGCCAGTAGTATAGAACAGGGAACCAATGGCTACACCTTC
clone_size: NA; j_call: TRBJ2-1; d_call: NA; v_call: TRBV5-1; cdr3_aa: CASSLVRAQHNEQFF; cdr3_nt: TGCGCCAGCAGCTTGGTGCGGGCCCAGCATAATGAGCAGTTCTTC
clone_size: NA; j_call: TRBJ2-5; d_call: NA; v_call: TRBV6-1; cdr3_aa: CASTATGMETQYF; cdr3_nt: TGTGCCAGCACCGCCACAGGGATGGAGACCCAGTACTTC
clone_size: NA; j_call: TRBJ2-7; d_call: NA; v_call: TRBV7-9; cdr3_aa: CASSPVGSSYEQYF; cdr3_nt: TGTGCCAGCAGCCCCGTGGGTAGCTCCTACGAGCAGTACTTC
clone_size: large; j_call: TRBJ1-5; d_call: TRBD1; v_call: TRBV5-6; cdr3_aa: CASSFKQDRGLQPQHF; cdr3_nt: TGTGCCAGCAGCTTTAAACAGGACAGGGGGCTGCAGCCCCAGCATTTT
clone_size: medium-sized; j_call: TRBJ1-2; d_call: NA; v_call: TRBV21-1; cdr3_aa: CASSKGVGESYTF; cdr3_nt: TGTGCCAGCAGCAAAGGGGTGGGGGAGAGCTACACCTTC
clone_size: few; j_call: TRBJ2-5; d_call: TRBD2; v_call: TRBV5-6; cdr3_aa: CASSILLAGAETQYF; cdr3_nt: TGTGCCAGCAGCATTCTCCTAGCGGGGGCAGAGACCCAGTACTTC
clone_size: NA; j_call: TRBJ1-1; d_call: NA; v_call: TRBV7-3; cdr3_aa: CASSQQGGFGRNTEAFF; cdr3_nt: TGTGCCAGCAGCCAACAGGGAGGATTTGGGCGGAACACTGAAGCTTTCTTT
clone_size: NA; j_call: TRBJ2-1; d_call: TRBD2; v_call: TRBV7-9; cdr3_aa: CASSLAAGGGRNEQFF; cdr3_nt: TGTGCCAGCAGCTTAGCGGCGGGGGGCGGTCGGAATGAGCAGTTCTTC
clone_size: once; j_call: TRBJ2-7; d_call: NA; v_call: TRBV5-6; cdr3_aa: CASSLAQIYSYEQYF; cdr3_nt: TGTGCCAGCAGCTTGGCCCAGATATACTCCTACGAGCAGTACTTC
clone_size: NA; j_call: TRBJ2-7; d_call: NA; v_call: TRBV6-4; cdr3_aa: CASSDRETGEQYF; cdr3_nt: TGTGCCAGCAGTGACAGGGAAACTGGAGAGCAGTACTTC
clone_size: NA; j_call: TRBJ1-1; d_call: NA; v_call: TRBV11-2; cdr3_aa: CASREEGLAFF; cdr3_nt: TGTGCCAGCAGGGAAGAGGGGTTGGCTTTCTTT
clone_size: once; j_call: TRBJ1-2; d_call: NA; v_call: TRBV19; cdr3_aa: CASSYLGGRDYGYTF; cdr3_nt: TGTGCCAGTAGTTATTTGGGGGGGCGCGACTATGGCTACACCTTC